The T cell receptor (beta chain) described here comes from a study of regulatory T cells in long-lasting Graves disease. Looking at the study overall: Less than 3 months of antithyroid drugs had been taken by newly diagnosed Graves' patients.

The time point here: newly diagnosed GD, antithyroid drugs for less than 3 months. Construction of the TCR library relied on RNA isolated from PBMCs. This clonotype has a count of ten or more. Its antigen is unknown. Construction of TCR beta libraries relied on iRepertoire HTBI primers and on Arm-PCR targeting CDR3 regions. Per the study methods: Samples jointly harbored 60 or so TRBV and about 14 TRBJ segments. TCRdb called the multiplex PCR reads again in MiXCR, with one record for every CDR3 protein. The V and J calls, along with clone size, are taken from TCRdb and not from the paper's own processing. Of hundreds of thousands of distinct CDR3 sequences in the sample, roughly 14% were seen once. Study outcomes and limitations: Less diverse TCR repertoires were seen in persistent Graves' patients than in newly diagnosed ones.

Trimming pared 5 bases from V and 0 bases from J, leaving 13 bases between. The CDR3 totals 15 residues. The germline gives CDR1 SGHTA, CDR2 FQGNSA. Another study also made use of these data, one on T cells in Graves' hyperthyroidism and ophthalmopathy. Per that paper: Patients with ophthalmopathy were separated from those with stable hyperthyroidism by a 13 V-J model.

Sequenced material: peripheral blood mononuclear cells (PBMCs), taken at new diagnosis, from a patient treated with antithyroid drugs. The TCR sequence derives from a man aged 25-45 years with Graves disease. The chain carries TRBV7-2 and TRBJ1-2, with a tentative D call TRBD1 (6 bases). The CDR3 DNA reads TGTGCCAGCAGCACTACAGGGACTTCTAACTATGGCTACACCTTC. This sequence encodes CASSTTGTSNYGYTF.